This T cell receptor beta chain derives from a study of cytomegalovirus exposure and HLA in healthy donors. The CDR3 runs to 12 residues. CDR1 and CDR2 from the germline V gene are GTSNPN and SVGIG (reference sequence). V was pared by 0 bases and J by 7 bases, with 7 bases between. General study results and limits: Prior analysis indicated that the majority of TCR beta V segments exhibited productivity approximately 87% or approximately 30% of the time. Later analysis reportedly placed an Asian-associated ancestry cluster below the roughly 690-donor mean in N-insertions. A later analysis reported that several of the most significant clusters appeared to be linked to common viral pathogens, among them Epstein-Barr virus. The study assumed roughly uniform donor sequencing depth for presence/absence analyses.

Vbeta (60) and Jbeta (13) primers were used in the PCR. The method was immunoSEQ multiplex PCR; TCRdb's version includes in-frame clones alone and lacks a portion of them. Among approximately 120,000 clones listed, 76% were seen once. This clone was observed a single time. The target antigen is unknown. The chain employs TRBV30 and TRBJ2-1; D remains unclear. This receptor was taken from a woman aged 40 to 49 in good health and CMV-seropositive. Material: PBMCs. The CDR3 here is CAWSVTRNEQFF. CDR3 in DNA: TGTGCCTGGAGTGTCACCCGGAATGAGCAGTTCTTC.